This T cell receptor (beta chain) is drawn from a study of early T cells in non-severe SARS-CoV-2 infection. Study-wide background: Unpaired chains resulted from sequencing bulk RNA of unsorted whole blood.

The CDR3 covers 15 residues. CDR1 SNHLY and CDR2 FYNNEI come from the germline V gene. Trimming stripped 5 bases from V and 4 bases from J, with 15 bases between. Study-level findings and limits: Lookups in VDJdb leaned toward anti-spike CD8 responses and missed private and CD4 specificities.

The library protocol tagged individual cDNA molecules with unique molecular identifiers. TCRdb reprocessed the 5' RACE reads via MiXCR and lists one record per CDR3 protein. This repertoire shows tens of thousands of distinct CDR3 sequences, under 5.5% found once; its top ten account for around 5.9%. This clonotype was seen ten or more times. Its target is unknown. The V call is TRBV2, the J call TRBJ1-5; no reliable D call. The TCR originated in an adult who was a healthcare worker with PCR-confirmed SARS-CoV-2 infection or an uninfected control (not recorded which). Sequenced material: whole blood, taken at baseline. The CDR3 bases are TGTGCCAGCAGTCCTAGAGGCATTCGTAATCAGCCCCAGCATTTT. Amino acids: CASSPRGIRNQPQHF.